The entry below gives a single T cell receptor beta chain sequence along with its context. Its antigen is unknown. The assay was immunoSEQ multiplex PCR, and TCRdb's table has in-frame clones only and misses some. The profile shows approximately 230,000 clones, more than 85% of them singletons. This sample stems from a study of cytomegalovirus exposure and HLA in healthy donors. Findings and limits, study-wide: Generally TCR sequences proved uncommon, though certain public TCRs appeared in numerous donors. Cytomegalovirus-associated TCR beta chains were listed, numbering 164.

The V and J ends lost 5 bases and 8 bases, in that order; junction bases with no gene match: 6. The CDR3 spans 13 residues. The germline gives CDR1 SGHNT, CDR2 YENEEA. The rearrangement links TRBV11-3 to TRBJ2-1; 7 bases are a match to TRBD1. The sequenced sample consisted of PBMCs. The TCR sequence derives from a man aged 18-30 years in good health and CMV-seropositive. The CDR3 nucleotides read TGTGCCAGCAGCCGGGACAGCGGCTATGAGCAGTTCTTC. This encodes CASSRDSGYEQFF.